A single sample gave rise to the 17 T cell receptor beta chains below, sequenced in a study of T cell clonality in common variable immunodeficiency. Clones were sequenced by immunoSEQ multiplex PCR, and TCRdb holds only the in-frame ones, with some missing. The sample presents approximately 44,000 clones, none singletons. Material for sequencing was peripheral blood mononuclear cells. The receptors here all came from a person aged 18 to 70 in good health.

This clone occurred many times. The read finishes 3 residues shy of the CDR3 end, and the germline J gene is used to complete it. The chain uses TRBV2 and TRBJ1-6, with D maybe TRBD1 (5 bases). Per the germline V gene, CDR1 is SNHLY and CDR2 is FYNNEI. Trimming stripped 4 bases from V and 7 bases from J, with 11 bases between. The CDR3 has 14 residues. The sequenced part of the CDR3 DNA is TGTGCCAGCAGTGTTAGGGGTCGAAATTCACCC. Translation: CASSVRGRNSP. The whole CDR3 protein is CASSVRGRNSPLHF.

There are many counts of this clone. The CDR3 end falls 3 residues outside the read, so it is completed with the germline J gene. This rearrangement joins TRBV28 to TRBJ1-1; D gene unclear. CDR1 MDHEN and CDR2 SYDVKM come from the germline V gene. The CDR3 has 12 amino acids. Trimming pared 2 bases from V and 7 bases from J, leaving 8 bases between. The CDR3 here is CASSLEVREAFF. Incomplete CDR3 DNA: TGTGCCAGCAGTTTAGAGGTTCGTGAA.

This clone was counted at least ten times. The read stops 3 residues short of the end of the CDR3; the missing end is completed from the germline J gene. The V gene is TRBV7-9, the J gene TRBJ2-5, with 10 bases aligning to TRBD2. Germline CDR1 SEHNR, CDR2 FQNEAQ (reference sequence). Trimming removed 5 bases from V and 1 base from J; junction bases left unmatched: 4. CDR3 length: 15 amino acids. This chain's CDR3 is CASSRWTSGQETQYF. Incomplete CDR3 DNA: TGTGCCAGCAGCCGCTGGACTAGCGGCCAAGAGACC. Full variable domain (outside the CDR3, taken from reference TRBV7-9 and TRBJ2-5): DTGVSQNPRHKITKRGQNVTFRCDPISEHNRLYWYRQTLGQGPEFLTYFQNEAQLEKSRLLSDRFSAERPKGSFSTLEIQRTEQGDSAMYLCASSRWTSGQETQYFGPGTRLLVL.

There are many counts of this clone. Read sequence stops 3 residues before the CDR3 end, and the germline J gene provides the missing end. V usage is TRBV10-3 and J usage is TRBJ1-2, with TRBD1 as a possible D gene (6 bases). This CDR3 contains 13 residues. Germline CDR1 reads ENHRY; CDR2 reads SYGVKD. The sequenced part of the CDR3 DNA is TGTGCCATCAGTGCGGGCAGGGGAGAGGGC. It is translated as CAISAGRGEG. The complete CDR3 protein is CAISAGRGEGYTF.

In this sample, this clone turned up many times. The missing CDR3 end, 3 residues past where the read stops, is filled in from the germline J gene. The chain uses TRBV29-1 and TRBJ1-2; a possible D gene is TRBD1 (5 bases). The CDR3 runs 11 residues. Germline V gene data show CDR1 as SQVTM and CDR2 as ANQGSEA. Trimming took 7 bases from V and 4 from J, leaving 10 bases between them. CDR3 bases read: TGCAGCGGAGGGGCTGGCTATGGC. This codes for CSGGAGYG. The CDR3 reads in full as CSGGAGYGYTF. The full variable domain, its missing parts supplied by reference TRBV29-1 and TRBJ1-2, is SAVISQKPSRDICQRGTSLTIQCQVDSQVTMMFWYRQQPGQSLTLIATANQGSEATYESGFVIDKFPISRPNLTFSTLTVSNMSPEDSSIYLCSGGAGYGYTFGSGTRLTVV.

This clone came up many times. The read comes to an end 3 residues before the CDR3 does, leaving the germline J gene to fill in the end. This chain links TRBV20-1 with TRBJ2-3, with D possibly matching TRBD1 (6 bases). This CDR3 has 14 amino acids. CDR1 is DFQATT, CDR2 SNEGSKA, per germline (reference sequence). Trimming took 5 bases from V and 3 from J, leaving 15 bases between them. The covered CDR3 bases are TGCAGTGCTTGGGGCAGGGGCCAGACAGATACG. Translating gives CSAWGRGQTDT. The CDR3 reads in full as CSAWGRGQTDTQYF.

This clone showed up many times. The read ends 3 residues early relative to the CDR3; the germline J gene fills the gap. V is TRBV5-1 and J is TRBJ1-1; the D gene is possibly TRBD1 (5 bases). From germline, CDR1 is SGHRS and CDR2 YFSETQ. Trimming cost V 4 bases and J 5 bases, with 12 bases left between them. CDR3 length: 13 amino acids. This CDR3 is CASSPDSRTEAFF. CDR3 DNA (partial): TGCGCCAGCAGCCCCGACAGTCGGACTGAA. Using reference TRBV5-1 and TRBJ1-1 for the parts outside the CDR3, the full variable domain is KAGVTQTPRYLIKTRGQQVTLSCSPISGHRSVSWYQQTPGQGLQFLFEYFSETQRNKGNFPGRFSGRQFSNSRSEMNVSTLELGDSALYLCASSPDSRTEAFFGQGTRLTVV.

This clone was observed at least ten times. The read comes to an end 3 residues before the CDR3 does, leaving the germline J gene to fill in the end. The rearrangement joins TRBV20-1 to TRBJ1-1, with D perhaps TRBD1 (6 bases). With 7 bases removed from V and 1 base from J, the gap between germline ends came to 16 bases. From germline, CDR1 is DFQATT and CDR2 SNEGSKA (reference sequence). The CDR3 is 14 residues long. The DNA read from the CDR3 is TGCAGTGTACACCGGTTGGGGGCGAACACTGAA. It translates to CSVHRLGANTE. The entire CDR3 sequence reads CSVHRLGANTEAFF.

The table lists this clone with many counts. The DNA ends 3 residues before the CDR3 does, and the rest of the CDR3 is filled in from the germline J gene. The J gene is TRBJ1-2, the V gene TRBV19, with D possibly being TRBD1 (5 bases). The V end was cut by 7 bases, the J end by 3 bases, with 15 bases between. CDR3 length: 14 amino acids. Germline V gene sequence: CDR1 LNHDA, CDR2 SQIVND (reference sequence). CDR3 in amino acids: CASKLTGGYYGYTF. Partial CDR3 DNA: TGTGCCAGTAAACTCACCGGGGGGTACTATGGC.

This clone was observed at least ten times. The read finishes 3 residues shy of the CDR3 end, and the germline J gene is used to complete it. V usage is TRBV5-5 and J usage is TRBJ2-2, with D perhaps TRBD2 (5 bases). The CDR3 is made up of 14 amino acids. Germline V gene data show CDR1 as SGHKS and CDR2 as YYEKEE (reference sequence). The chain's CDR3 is CASSTWATAAGLFF. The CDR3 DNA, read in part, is TGTGCCAGCAGCACTTGGGCCACCGCGGCGGGG.

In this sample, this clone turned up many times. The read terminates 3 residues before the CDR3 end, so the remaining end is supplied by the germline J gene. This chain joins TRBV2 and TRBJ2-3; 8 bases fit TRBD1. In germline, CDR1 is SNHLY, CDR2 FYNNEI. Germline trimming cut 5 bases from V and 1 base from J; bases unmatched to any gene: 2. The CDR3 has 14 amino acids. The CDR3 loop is CASSLDRGTDTQYF. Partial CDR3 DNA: TGTGCCAGCAGTTTGGACAGGGGCACAGATACG.

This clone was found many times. CDR3 amino acids: CASSDPGTDIYNEQFF. Partial CDR3 DNA: TGCGCCAGCAGTGACCCCGGGACAGATATCTACAATGAG. This chain links TRBV10-1 with TRBJ2-1; 7 nucleotides align to TRBD1. Read sequence stops 3 residues before the CDR3 end, and the germline J gene provides the missing end. In germline, CDR1 is WNHNN, CDR2 SYGVQD (reference sequence). The CDR3 is 16 amino acids. V was pared by 3 bases and J by 3 bases, with 8 bases of the junction left unmatched.

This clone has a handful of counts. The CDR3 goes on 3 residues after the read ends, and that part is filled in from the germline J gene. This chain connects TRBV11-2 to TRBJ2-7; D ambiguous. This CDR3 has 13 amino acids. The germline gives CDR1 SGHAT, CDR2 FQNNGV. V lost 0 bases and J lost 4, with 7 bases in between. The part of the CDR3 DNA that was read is TGTGCCAGCAGCTTAGATCAGAGTTACGAG. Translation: CASSLDQSYE. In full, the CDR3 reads CASSLDQSYEQYF.

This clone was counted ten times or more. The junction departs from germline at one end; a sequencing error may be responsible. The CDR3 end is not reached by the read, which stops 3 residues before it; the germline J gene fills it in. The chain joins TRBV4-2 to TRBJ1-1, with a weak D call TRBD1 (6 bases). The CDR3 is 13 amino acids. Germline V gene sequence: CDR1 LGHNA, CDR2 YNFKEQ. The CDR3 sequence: CASSQGHRPEAFF. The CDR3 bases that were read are TGCGCCAGCAGCCAGGGACACCGCCCTGAA.

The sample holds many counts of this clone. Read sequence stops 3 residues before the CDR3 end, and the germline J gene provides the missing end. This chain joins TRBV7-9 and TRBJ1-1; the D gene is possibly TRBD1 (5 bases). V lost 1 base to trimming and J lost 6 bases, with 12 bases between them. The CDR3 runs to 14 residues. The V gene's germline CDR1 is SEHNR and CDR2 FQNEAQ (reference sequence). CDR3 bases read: TGTGCCAGCAGCTTAGAGTCCAGGGTCTCTGAA. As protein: CASSLESRVSE. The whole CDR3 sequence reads CASSLESRVSEAFF.

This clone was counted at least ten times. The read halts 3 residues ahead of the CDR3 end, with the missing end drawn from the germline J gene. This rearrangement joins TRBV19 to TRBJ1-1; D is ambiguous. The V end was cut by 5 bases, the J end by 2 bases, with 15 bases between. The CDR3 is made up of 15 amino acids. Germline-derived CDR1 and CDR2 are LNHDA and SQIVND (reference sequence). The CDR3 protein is CASSSHILGNTEAFF. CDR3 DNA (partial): TGTGCCAGTAGTTCTCATATATTGGGCAACACTGAA.

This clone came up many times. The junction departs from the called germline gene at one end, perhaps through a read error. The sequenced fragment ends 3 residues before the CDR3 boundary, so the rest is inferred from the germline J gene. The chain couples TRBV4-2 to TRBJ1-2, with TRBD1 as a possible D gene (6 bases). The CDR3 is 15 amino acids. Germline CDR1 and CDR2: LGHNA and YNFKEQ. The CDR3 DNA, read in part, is TGCGCCAGCAGCCAAGATCAAAGCAGGGGTCATGGC. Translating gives CASSQDQSRGHG. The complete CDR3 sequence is CASSQDQSRGHGYTF.